This T cell receptor (beta chain) emerged from a study of blood T cell repertoires in COVID-19. Study-wide context: From the United States, Italy and Spain came samples of acute and convalescent COVID-19. The cDNA or gDNA used as material had been derived from T cells, B-cell-depleted T cells, or PBMCs.

This clone has more than one count but fewer than ten. Germline V CDR1 and CDR2: SGDLS, YYNGEE. V lost 4 bases to trimming and J lost 6 bases, with 18 bases between them. The CDR3 is 15 residues long. In the original analysis: Estimation of nucleated cell counts relied on the amplification of reference gene primers. TCRdb keeps only in-frame clones here, not all; method: immunoSEQ multiplex PCR. The D gene and trimming were derived from the DNA, and the V and J assignments and clone size from that table. This table has under 300,000 clones, approximately 86% appearing once. The specimen was peripheral blood. The source is a woman aged 25 to 45 with acute or convalescent COVID-19. The rearrangement joins TRBV9 to TRBJ2-3; weak D call: TRBD2 (5 bases). CDR3 coding DNA: TGTGCCAGCAGCCGGGGTACCCAGAGGGAGGATACGCAGTATTTT. This codes for CASSRGTQREDTQYF.